Each of the 27 T cell receptor beta chains below was sequenced from the same sample in a study of regulatory T cells in long-lasting Graves disease. Time point here: persistent/refractory GD, antithyroid drugs over 5 years with positive TRAb. Making the TCR library involved RNA that had been extracted from PBMCs. Building the TCR beta libraries relied on iRepertoire HTBI primers, and CDR3 regions underwent Arm-PCR. TCRdb recomputed calls from the multiplex PCR reads with MiXCR, one row per CDR3 protein. Here the sample spans about 400,000 distinct CDR3 sequences, around 20% being singletons. Sequenced here: peripheral blood mononuclear cells (PBMCs), sampled when the disease was refractory, from a patient treated with antithyroid drugs. These receptors all come from a female donor with Graves disease.

This clonotype was found many times. The V gene is TRBV3-1, the J gene TRBJ2-7, with 11 nucleotides matching TRBD2. V trimming: 3 bases; J trimming: 2 bases; junction bases outside the gene matches: 3. The CDR3 has 15 residues. In germline, CDR1 is LGHDT, CDR2 YNNKEL (reference sequence). Here the CDR3 reads CASSQSLAGAYEQYF. The DNA of the CDR3 is TGTGCCAGCAGCCAGTCACTAGCGGGAGCCTACGAGCAGTACTTC.

V usage is TRBV12-5 and J usage is TRBJ1-1; the D is unclear. The CDR3 totals 11 residues. CDR1 and CDR2 from the germline V gene are LGHNT and FRNRAP. Trimming removed 7 bases at V and 1 base at J, with 4 bases between. The CDR3 DNA is TGTGCTAGTGCCAAGAACACTGAAGCTTTCTTT. Translation: CASAKNTEAFF.

This clonotype was seen more than once but under ten times. J is TRBJ1-2 and V is TRBV19; D remains unclear. Trimming removed 5 bases at V and 1 base at J, with 29 bases between. The CDR3 contains 20 residues. Germline V gene sequence: CDR1 LNHDA, CDR2 SQIVND (reference sequence). CDR3 region: CASSPTRSRGLGPLNYGYTF. Here the CDR3 DNA reads TGTGCCAGTAGTCCAACAAGGTCGCGCGGCCTTGGACCCCTTAACTATGGCTACACCTTC.

This clonotype has ten or more counts. The J gene is TRBJ2-2, the V gene TRBV20-1; 9 bases align to TRBD2. With 1 base clipped from V and 3 bases from J, the junction kept 0 bases outside the gene matches. This CDR3 is built from 14 residues. In germline, CDR1 is DFQATT, CDR2 SNEGSKA (reference sequence). The CDR3, as DNA: TGCAGTGCTAGAGGGACTAGCGACACCGGGGAGCTGTTTTTT. Encoded protein: CSARGTSDTGELFF.

This clonotype was counted many times. The chain combines TRBV12-3 or TRBV12-4 with TRBJ2-5; 10 bases are shared with TRBD2. After removal of 3 bases from V and 5 bases from J, the junction contained 6 bases not matched to a gene. There are 15 residues in the CDR3. CDR3 residues: CASSFSASGSETQYF. The CDR3 DNA follows: TGTGCCAGCAGTTTTTCGGCTAGCGGGAGTGAGACCCAGTACTTC.

This clonotype was counted only a few times. The chain employs TRBV19 and TRBJ1-2; 7 bases are a match to TRBD1. Trimming cost V 9 bases and J 6 bases; bases outside gene matches: 13. Germline V gene data show CDR1 as LNHDA and CDR2 as SQIVND (reference sequence). The CDR3 totals 14 residues. CDR3 in DNA: TGTGCCAGCGACCTCTCCGGGACAGAGGATGGCTACACCTTC. It translates to CASDLSGTEDGYTF.

This clonotype was counted only a few times. V usage is TRBV7-3 and J usage is TRBJ2-7; TRBD1 is a possible D gene (6 bases). Germline CDR1 and CDR2: SGHTA and FQGTGA. The CDR3 spans 15 residues. V was shortened by 5 bases and J by 5 bases, with 19 bases between the two germline ends. DNA of the CDR3: TGTGCCAGCAGCCTAGGGGGTGGGCACGGGAACGAGCAGTACTTC. Protein sequence: CASSLGGGHGNEQYF. Complete variable domain (other parts from reference TRBV7-3 and TRBJ2-7): GAGVSQTPSNKVTEKGKYVELRCDPISGHTALYWYRQSLGQGPEFLIYFQGTGAADDSGLPNDRFFAVRPEGSVSTLKIQRTERGDSAVYLCASSLGGGHGNEQYFGPGTRLTVT.

DNA for the CDR3: TGTGCCAGCAGCCCCGACAGATATAATTCACCCCTCCACTTT. Translating it yields CASSPDRYNSPLHF. The chain employs TRBV14 and TRBJ1-6; possible D gene TRBD1, 5 bases. The CDR3 consists of 14 residues. Deletions cut 4 bases from V and 4 bases from J, with 8 bases between. Per germline, CDR1 SGHDN and CDR2 FVKESK. Full variable domain (outside the CDR3, taken from reference TRBV14 and TRBJ1-6): EAGVTQFPSHSVIEKGQTVTLRCDPISGHDNLYWYRRVMGKEIKFLLHFVKESKQDESGMPNNRFLAERTGGTYSTLKVQPAELEDSGVYFCASSPDRYNSPLHFGNGTRLTVT.

There are many counts of this clonotype. The chain recombines TRBV6-1 with TRBJ1-1, with a weak D call TRBD1 (5 bases). The CDR3 length is 11 residues. Trimming left V 4 bases short and J 6 bases short, with 6 bases between. The germline V gene encodes CDR1 MNHNS and CDR2 SASEGT. The CDR3 DNA reads TGTGCCAGCAGTGGGGGGGCTGAAGCTTTCTTT. This codes for CASSGGAEAFF.

The chain employs TRBV2 and TRBJ2-2, with a weak D call TRBD2 (6 bases). CDR1 SNHLY and CDR2 FYNNEI come from the germline V gene. The length of the CDR3 is 16 residues. Trimming left V 6 bases short and J 0 bases short, with 14 bases between. The CDR3 DNA follows: TGTGCCAGCAGGGTGGGACTGGCGGCGAACACCGGGGAGCTGTTTTTT. Its protein product is CASRVGLAANTGELFF.

This chain uses TRBV19 with TRBJ1-1; a weak D match, TRBD1 (5 bases). Trimming removed 6 bases at V and 6 bases at J, with 23 bases between. The CDR3 is made up of 16 amino acids. CDR1 is LNHDA and CDR2 is SQIVND in the germline V gene (reference sequence). The CDR3 bases are TGTGCCAGTAGCCACGGGGTGGTCAGGGAGGACCCTGAAGCTTTCTTT. It codes for CASSHGVVREDPEAFF.

The chain couples TRBV29-1 to TRBJ2-3, with D unresolved. The CDR3 sequence is 12 residues long. V was trimmed by 2 bases and J by 2 bases, leaving 5 bases between them. Per the germline V gene, CDR1 is SQVTM and CDR2 is ANQGSEA. The DNA for the CDR3 is TGCAGCGTTGAAACGGACACAGATACGCAGTATTTT. Protein product: CSVETDTDTQYF.

This clonotype was seen ten or more times. This chain uses TRBV3-1 with TRBJ2-7, with no clear D. Germline V CDR1 and CDR2: LGHDT, YNNKEL (reference sequence). Trimming left V 2 bases short and J 3 bases short, with 8 bases between. This CDR3 has 13 residues. CDR3 sequence reads: CASSQFQNYEQYF. The CDR3 DNA is TGTGCCAGCAGCCAATTTCAGAACTACGAGCAGTACTTC.

This clonotype occurred a few times. This chain links TRBV5-1 with TRBJ2-6; D ambiguous. V shed 3 bases and J shed 0 bases, with 25 bases lying between them. CDR3 size: 21 residues. In germline, CDR1 is SGHRS, CDR2 YFSETQ. The CDR3 sequence: CASSSNFGRDKELSGANVLTF. Written as DNA, the CDR3 is TGCGCCAGCAGCTCCAACTTCGGGCGTGATAAAGAACTCTCTGGGGCCAACGTCCTGACTTTC.

This sequence joins TRBV3-1 and TRBJ2-5, with 9 positions matching TRBD1. Gene TRBJ2-1 matches the end of the DNA better, so the J call may be wrong. The CDR3 extends over 16 amino acids. The V gene's germline CDR1 is LGHDT and CDR2 YNNKEL (reference sequence). CDR3 residues: CASSPSRDRDYNEQFF. The CDR3, as DNA: TGTGCCAGCAGCCCGTCCCGGGACAGGGATTACAATGAGCAGTTCTTC.

This clonotype was seen just once. The gene calls are TRBV30 and TRBJ1-2, with D maybe TRBD1 (5 bases). The ends were cut back, 3 bases at V and 4 bases at J, with 15 bases in the middle. Germline V CDR1 and CDR2: GTSNPN, SVGIG (reference sequence). This CDR3 region has 14 residues. In nucleotides, the CDR3 is TGTGCCTGGAGGGGTTCGGGGCCAGGCTATGGCTACACCTTC. This sequence encodes CAWRGSGPGYGYTF. Using reference TRBV30 and TRBJ1-2 for the parts outside the CDR3, the full variable domain is SQTIHQWPATLVQPVGSPLSLECTVEGTSNPNLYWYRQAAGRGLQLLFYSVGIGQISSEVPQNLSASRPQDRQFILSSKKLLLSDSGFYLCAWRGSGPGYGYTFGSGTRLTVV.

This chain uses TRBV29-1 with TRBJ2-5; tentative D call: TRBD2 (6 bases). V was trimmed by 8 bases and J by 5 bases, leaving 12 bases between them. Per the germline V gene, CDR1 is SQVTM and CDR2 is ANQGSEA. This CDR3 region has 11 residues. For the CDR3, the DNA is TGCAGCCTACGACGGGAGGAGACCCAGTACTTC. As protein: CSLRREETQYF.

At least ten counts were recorded for this clonotype. V and J are TRBV28 and TRBJ2-7; a weak D match, TRBD2 (7 bases). V shed 8 bases and J shed 0 bases, with 17 bases lying between them. This CDR3 spans 15 amino acids. CDR1 and CDR2 from the germline V gene are MDHEN and SYDVKM. Written as DNA, the CDR3 is TGTGCCAGCTCCATAGGGGGGGTTGGCTCCTACGAGCAGTACTTC. Translating gives CASSIGGVGSYEQYF.

The chain uses TRBV24-1 and TRBJ2-2, with D perhaps matching TRBD1 (6 bases). This CDR3 spans 16 amino acids. The germline V and J ends were trimmed by 3 bases and 1 base, with 11 bases remaining between them. Germline-derived CDR1 and CDR2 are KGHDR and SFDVKD. The CDR3, as DNA: TGTGCCACCAGTGATCCCCGGGACAAGAACACCGGGGAGCTGTTTTTT. Protein sequence: CATSDPRDKNTGELFF.

The chain links TRBV20-1 to TRBJ1-1; D gene ambiguous. Between the trimmed V and J ends, which lost 3 bases and 4 bases, there was a span of 9 bases. The CDR3 totals 12 residues. Germline loops: CDR1 DFQATT, CDR2 SNEGSKA (reference sequence). The CDR3: CSASSLGTEAFF. The CDR3 DNA sequence: TGCAGTGCTAGTTCTCTGGGCACTGAAGCTTTCTTT.

This clonotype has just a few counts. The chain joins TRBV11-2 to TRBJ2-3; either TRBD1 or TRBD2 may supply D (6 bases each). The germline V gene encodes CDR1 SGHAT and CDR2 FQNNGV. The ends were cut back, 5 bases at V and 2 bases at J, with 20 bases in the middle. There are 17 residues in the CDR3. The CDR3 DNA follows: TGTGCCAGCAGCCCCCTCTATAGGGGGGAACACACAGATACGCAGTATTTT. Protein sequence: CASSPLYRGEHTDTQYF.

About this clonotype itself: A much larger clone lies one base from this, so it may be a read error. This likely comes from a read error, as the CDR3 has no conserved phenylalanine or tryptophan at its end. The chain links TRBV12-3 or TRBV12-4 to TRBJ2-7; D may match TRBD1 or TRBD2 (5 bases each). Trimming took 3 bases from V and 4 from J, leaving 7 bases between them. The CDR3 contains 12 residues. Here the CDR3 reads CASSFGAYEQYL. The CDR3 nucleotides are TGTGCCAGCAGTTTCGGGGCGTACGAGCAGTACCTC.

This clonotype was counted ten times or more. V usage is TRBV12-3 or TRBV12-4 and J usage is TRBJ2-5, with a tentative D call TRBD1 (6 bases). This CDR3 contains 14 residues. Trimming stripped 7 bases from V and 5 bases from J, with 17 bases between. CDR3 region: CASNPQGMGETQYF. The CDR3, as DNA: TGTGCCAGCAACCCACAGGGAATGGGTGAGACCCAGTACTTC.

This chain connects TRBV30 to TRBJ1-4, with a weak D call TRBD1 (5 bases). Trimming stripped 1 base from V and 3 bases from J, with 12 bases between. The germline V gene encodes CDR1 GTSNPN and CDR2 SVGIG (reference sequence). The CDR3 consists of 15 residues. The CDR3 sequence: CAWSGGLGSNEKLFF. The CDR3 bases are TGTGCCTGGAGTGGGGGACTCGGGTCTAATGAAAAACTGTTTTTT. The whole variable domain, remainder taken from reference TRBV30 and TRBJ1-4, is SQTIHQWPATLVQPVGSPLSLECTVEGTSNPNLYWYRQAAGRGLQLLFYSVGIGQISSEVPQNLSASRPQDRQFILSSKKLLLSDSGFYLCAWSGGLGSNEKLFFGSGTQLSVL.

About this clonotype itself: Possible read error: a much larger clone is one base away. This CDR3 is CASIQPGQGNTEAFF. CDR3 DNA: TGTGCCAGCATCCAACCGGGACAGGGGAACACTGAAGCTTTCTTT. The chain combines TRBV11-2 with TRBJ1-1, with TRBD1 matching 9 bases. Germline trimming cut 7 bases from V and 1 base from J; bases unmatched to any gene: 7. CDR1 is SGHAT and CDR2 is FQNNGV in the germline V gene. The CDR3 spans 15 residues.

This clonotype turned up a few times. The chain uses TRBV20-1 and TRBJ2-5; the match to TRBD1 covers 7 bases. This CDR3 is 14 amino acids long. Germline lookup yields CDR1 DFQATT and CDR2 SNEGSKA (reference sequence). The V segment lost 3 bases and the J segment 5 bases; nucleotides outside the gene matches: 9. Here the CDR3 reads CSASEEGARETQYF. The CDR3 coding sequence is TGCAGTGCTAGTGAAGAGGGGGCGAGGGAGACCCAGTACTTC.

This chain joins TRBV5-1 and TRBJ2-2; possibly TRBD2 for D (5 bases). V was pared by 0 bases and J by 5 bases, with 11 bases between. CDR1 is SGHRS and CDR2 is YFSETQ in the germline V gene. The CDR3 runs to 15 residues. The CDR3 region has the DNA TGCGCCAGCAGCTTGGAGCCTAGCAGGACCGGGGAGCTGTTTTTT. This translates into CASSLEPSRTGELFF.